Sequencing of this T cell receptor (beta chain) was carried out in a study of blood T cell repertoires in COVID-19. Overall study: T cells, B-cell-depleted T cells, or PBMCs provided the cDNA or gDNA that served as material.

Trimming removed 3 bases from V and 10 bases from J, with 7 bases in between. The CDR3 is made up of 12 amino acids. CDR1 MDHEN and CDR2 SYDVKM come from the germline V gene. Authors' data handling: From reference gene primer amplification, estimates of nucleated cell counts were derived. TCRdb keeps only in-frame clones here, not all; method: immunoSEQ multiplex PCR. V, J and clone size were drawn from that table, and D and trimming were deduced from the DNA. The table has hundreds of thousands of clones, roughly 87% seen once; the top ten hold around 2.2%. The chain recombines TRBV28 with TRBJ1-6; D not resolved. The sequenced sample consisted of peripheral blood. This sequence originates from a woman in her forties or fifties who had recovered from COVID-19. The CDR3 sequence is CASSFEGSPLHF. The CDR3 DNA reads as TGTGCCAGCAGTTTTGAGGGATCACCCCTCCACTTT.